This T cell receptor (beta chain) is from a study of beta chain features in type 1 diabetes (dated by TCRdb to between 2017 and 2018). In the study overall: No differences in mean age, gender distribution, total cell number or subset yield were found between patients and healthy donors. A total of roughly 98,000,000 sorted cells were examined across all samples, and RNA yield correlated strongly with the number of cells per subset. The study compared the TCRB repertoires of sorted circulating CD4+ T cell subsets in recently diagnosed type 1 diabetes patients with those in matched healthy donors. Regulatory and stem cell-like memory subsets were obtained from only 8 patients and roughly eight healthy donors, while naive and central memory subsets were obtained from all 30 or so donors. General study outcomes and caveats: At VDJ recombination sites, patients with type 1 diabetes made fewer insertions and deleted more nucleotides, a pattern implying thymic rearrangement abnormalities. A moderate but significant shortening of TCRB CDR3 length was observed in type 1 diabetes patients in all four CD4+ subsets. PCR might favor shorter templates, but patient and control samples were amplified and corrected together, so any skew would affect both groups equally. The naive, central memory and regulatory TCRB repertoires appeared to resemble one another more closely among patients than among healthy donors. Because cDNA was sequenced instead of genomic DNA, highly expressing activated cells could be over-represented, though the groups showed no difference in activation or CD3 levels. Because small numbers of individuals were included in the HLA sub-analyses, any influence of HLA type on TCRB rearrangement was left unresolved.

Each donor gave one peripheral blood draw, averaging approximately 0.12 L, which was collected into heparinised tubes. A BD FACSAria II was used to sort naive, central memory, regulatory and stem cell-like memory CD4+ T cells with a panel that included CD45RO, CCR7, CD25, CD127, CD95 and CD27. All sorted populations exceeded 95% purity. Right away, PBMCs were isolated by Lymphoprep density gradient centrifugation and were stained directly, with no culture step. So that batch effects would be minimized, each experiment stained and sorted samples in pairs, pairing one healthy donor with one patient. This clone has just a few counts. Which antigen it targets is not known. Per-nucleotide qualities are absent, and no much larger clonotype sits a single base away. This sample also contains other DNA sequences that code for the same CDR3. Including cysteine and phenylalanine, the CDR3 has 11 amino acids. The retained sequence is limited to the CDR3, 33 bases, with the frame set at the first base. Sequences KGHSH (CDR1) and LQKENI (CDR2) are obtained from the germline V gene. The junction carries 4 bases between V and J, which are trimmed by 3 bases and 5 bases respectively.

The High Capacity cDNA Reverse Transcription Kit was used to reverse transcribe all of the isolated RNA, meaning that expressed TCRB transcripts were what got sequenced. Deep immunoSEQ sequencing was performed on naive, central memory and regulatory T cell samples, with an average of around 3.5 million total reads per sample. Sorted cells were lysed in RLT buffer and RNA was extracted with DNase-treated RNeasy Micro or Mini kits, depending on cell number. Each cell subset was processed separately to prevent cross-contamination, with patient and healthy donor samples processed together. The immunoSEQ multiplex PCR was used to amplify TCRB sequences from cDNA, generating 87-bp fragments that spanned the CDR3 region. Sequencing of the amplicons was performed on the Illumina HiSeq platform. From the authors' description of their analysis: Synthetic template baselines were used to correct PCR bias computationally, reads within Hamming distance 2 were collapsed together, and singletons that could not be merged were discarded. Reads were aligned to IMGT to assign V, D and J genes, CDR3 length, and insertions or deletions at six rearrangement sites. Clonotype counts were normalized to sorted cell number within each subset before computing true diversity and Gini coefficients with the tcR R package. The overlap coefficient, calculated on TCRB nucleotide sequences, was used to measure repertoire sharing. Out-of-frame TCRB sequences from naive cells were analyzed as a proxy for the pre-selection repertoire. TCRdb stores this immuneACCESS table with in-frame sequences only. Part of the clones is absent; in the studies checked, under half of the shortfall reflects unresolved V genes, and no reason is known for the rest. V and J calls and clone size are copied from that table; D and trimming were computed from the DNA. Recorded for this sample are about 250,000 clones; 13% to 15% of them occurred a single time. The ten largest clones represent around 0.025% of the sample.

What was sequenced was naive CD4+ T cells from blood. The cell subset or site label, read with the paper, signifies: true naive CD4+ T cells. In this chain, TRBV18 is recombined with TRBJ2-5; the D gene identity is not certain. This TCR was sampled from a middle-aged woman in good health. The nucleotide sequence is TGTGCCAGCTCACCGAGGGAGACCCAGTACTTC. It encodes CASSPRETQYF.